The 11 T cell receptor beta chains in this list originate from one sample, sequenced in a study of vaccination and CD4 T cells after COVID-19. As to time point: late sampling 161 to 241 days after vaccination in a few convalescent patients. Treatment indicated: approximately 9-day PBMC culture with coronavirus spike peptide pools or control peptides (ViraFEST assay). The assay that was used to sequence DNA from cultured CD4+ T cells was the Oncomine TCR Beta short-read assay. TCRdb recomputed calls from the PCR reads with MiXCR, one row per CDR3 protein. The sample lists 18,000 or so distinct CDR3 sequences; roughly half were seen once. These receptors' antigens are unknown. The sample consisted of CD4+ T cells from blood, cultured in vitro, taken about 7 months after SARS-CoV-2 vaccination. Source of these receptors: a human donor who had recovered from COVID-19.

This CDR3 reads CASSMVRGNTIYF. The DNA for the CDR3 is TGTGCCAGTAGTATGGTGAGGGGAAACACCATATATTTT. The V call is TRBV19, the J call TRBJ1-3; D is undetermined. This CDR3 spans 13 amino acids. Germline CDR1 is LNHDA and CDR2 is SQIVND (reference sequence). The V end lost 3 bases, the J end lost 4 bases, and 7 bases lay between the germline ends.

This chain joins TRBV6-5 and TRBJ2-1, with 7 bases matching TRBD2. Germline V gene sequence: CDR1 MNHEY, CDR2 SVGAGI. V dropped 2 bases and J dropped 10; count of bases not matched to a gene: 2. The CDR3 runs 12 residues. CDR3 bases: TGTGCCAGCAGTTACCGGGGACTAGAGCAGTTCTTC. It codes for CASSYRGLEQFF.

The chain uses TRBV20-1 and TRBJ2-3; D gene uncertain. The CDR3 has 15 residues. Germline assignment: CDR1 DFQATT and CDR2 SNEGSKA (reference sequence). The ends were cut back, 1 base at V and 1 base at J, with 12 bases in the middle. The CDR3 sequence: CSARVLRAGTDTQYF. The CDR3 region has the DNA TGCAGTGCTAGAGTCCTCCGTGCTGGCACAGATACGCAGTATTTT.

About this clonotype: An end of the junction does not agree with germline; a read error may underlie this. This chain joins TRBV20-1 and TRBJ2-1, with a possible D match to TRBD2 (6 bases). Per the germline V gene, CDR1 is DFQATT and CDR2 is SNEGSKA (reference sequence). CDR3 length: 14 amino acids. CDR3 sequence (DNA): TGCAGTGCTCTGGCGGAGGGCTCCCACAATGAGCAGTTCTTC. It codes for CSALAEGSHNEQFF.

The genes are TRBV18 and TRBJ1-2; 9 bases fit TRBD1. With 3 bases clipped from V and 6 bases from J, the junction kept 11 bases outside the gene matches. Germline V gene data show CDR1 as KGHSH and CDR2 as LQKENI. CDR3 length: 16 residues. The CDR3 here is CASSPGTGQGRDGYTF. The CDR3 DNA follows: TGTGCCAGCTCACCGGGTACGGGACAGGGACGGGATGGCTACACCTTC.

This rearrangement joins TRBV7-9 to TRBJ1-2; 9 nucleotides align to TRBD1. Germline V gene sequence: CDR1 SEHNR, CDR2 FQNEAQ (reference sequence). V lost 5 bases and J lost 5; bases outside the gene matches: 12. CDR3 length: 16 amino acids. DNA of the CDR3: TGTGCCAGCAGCCTCGGATGGGACAGGGAAACATATGGCTACACCTTC. This encodes CASSLGWDRETYGYTF. Supplemented by reference TRBV7-9 and TRBJ1-2, the full variable domain reads DTGVSQNPRHKITKRGQNVTFRCDPISEHNRLYWYRQTLGQGPEFLTYFQNEAQLEKSRLLSDRFSAERPKGSFSTLEIQRTEQGDSAMYLCASSLGWDRETYGYTFGSGTRLTVV.

This clonotype was seen more than once but under ten times. CDR3 region: CATSPGRDNSPLHF. CDR3 DNA: TGTGCCACCTCACCGGGGCGAGATAATTCACCCCTCCACTTT. The chain has TRBV6-1 and TRBJ1-6; possibly TRBD1 for D (5 bases). Germline assignment: CDR1 MNHNS and CDR2 SASEGT. The CDR3 totals 14 residues. Trimming cost V 10 bases and J 5 bases, with 15 bases left between them.

There are a few counts of this clonotype. The chain links TRBV27 to TRBJ2-3; 11 nucleotides match TRBD2. Germline trimming cut 5 bases from V and 9 bases from J; bases unmatched to any gene: 10. The CDR3 has 15 residues. CDR1 and CDR2 (germline): MNHEY, SMNVEV (reference sequence). CDR3 loop: CASSPRRLAGGTQYF. CDR3 bases: TGTGCCAGCAGTCCTAGGCGGCTAGCGGGAGGAACGCAGTATTTT.

This clonotype was counted between two and nine times. The V gene is TRBV6-1, the J gene TRBJ1-2, with a possible D match to TRBD1 (5 bases). Trimming took off 2 bases at V and 4 bases at J, with 14 bases between the two ends. CDR3 length equals 15 residues. Per germline, CDR1 MNHNS and CDR2 SASEGT. CDR3 DNA: TGTGCCAGCAGTGAATCCGGGACGTTGGTCTATGGCTACACCTTC. Residues: CASSESGTLVYGYTF.

The chain combines TRBV20-1 with TRBJ1-4, with D unresolved. Germline CDR1 reads DFQATT; CDR2 reads SNEGSKA (reference sequence). The CDR3 is made up of 13 amino acids. V lost 5 bases and J 2 bases, leaving 9 bases between the germline ends. The CDR3 bases are TGCAGTGCTTGGGCGGACACTAATGAAAAACTGTTTTTT. Its protein is CSAWADTNEKLFF.

The V call is TRBV7-2, the J call TRBJ2-2; D unclear. V gave up 3 bases and J gave up 8 bases, with 4 bases separating them. The CDR3 totals 11 residues. Germline V gene sequence: CDR1 SGHTA, CDR2 FQGNSA. The CDR3 loop reads CASSFGGELFF. The CDR3 DNA follows: TGTGCCAGCAGCTTCGGGGGGGAGCTGTTTTTT.